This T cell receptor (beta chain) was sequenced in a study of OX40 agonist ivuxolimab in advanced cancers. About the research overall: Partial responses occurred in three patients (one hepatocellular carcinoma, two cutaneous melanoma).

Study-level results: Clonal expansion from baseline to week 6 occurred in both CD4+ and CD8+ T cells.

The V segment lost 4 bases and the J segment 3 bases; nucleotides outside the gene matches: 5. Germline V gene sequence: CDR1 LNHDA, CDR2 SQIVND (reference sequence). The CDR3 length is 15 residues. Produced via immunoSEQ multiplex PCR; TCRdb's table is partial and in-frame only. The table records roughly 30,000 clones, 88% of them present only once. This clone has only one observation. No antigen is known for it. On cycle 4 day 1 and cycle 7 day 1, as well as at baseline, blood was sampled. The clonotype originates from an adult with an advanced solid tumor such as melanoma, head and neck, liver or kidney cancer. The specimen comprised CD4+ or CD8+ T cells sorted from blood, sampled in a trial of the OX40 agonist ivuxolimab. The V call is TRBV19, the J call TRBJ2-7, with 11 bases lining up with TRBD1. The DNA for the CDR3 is TGTGCCAGTAGTAAGCCGGGACAGGGGGTCTACGAGCAGTACTTC. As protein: CASSKPGQGVYEQYF.